What follows are 24 T cell receptor beta chains derived from one specimen sequenced in a study of T cell repertoires in cytomegalovirus infection (dated by TCRdb to the late 2010s). Sequencing was performed on an Illumina HiSeq 1500. TCRdb passed the public sequencing reads through fastp at Q25 and MiXCR, retaining productive beta sequences. Identical CDR3 protein sequences are pooled into one entry, listed with their most common genes and DNA. The sample data list hundreds of thousands of distinct CDR3 sequences, and about two fifths of these were observed just once. Roughly two fifths of the sample is in the top ten clones. No antigen is known for these receptors. What the treatment or condition label conveys for this sample: in vitro stimulation with specific CMV peptide epitopes to enrich CMV-specific T cells. The sequences come from cultured PBMCs, collected from culture after CMV antigen stimulation. Receptors originate from a human donor in good health (CMV status not recorded). Some clones in this sample may be carry-over from other donors' samples.

In this sample, this clonotype turned up a few times. The genes are TRBV7-2 and TRBJ2-7; D not resolved. This CDR3 has 13 amino acids. Trimming removed 7 bases at V and 6 bases at J, with 16 bases between. Germline CDR1 and CDR2: SGHTA and FQGNSA. The CDR3, as DNA: TGTGCCAGCACCAGCGTATACCGGTTCGAGCAGTACTTC. Protein sequence: CASTSVYRFEQYF.

This chain links TRBV5-6 with TRBJ1-5, with a weak D call TRBD1 (6 bases). The germline gives CDR1 SGHDT, CDR2 YYEEEE. The CDR3 sequence is 14 residues long. V lost 7 bases, J lost 4 bases, and 15 bases lay in between. The CDR3 DNA follows: TGTGCCAGCTCTGAGGGACACGGAAATCAGCCCCAGCATTTT. Its protein product is CASSEGHGNQPQHF.

This clonotype was counted many times. The chain combines TRBV29-1 with TRBJ2-3; D gene ambiguous. Germline values: CDR1 SQVTM, CDR2 ANQGSEA. The CDR3 length is 14 residues. V lost 1 base and J 1 base, leaving 9 bases between the germline ends. CDR3 nucleotide sequence: TGCAGCGTTGAAGCCCTGGAAGGCACAGATACGCAGTATTTT. It is translated as CSVEALEGTDTQYF.

This clonotype occurred a few times. V is TRBV7-6 and J is TRBJ2-3; D might be TRBD1 or TRBD2, each matching 5 bases. In germline, CDR1 is SGHVS, CDR2 FNYEAQ. The CDR3 has 16 residues. The ends were cut back, 3 bases at V and 3 bases at J, with 16 bases in the middle. CDR3 nucleotide sequence: TGTGCCAGCAGCTTGACCGGGACGCCGTGGACAGATACGCAGTATTTT. Protein sequence: CASSLTGTPWTDTQYF.

Only a few counts were recorded for this clonotype. The CDR3: CASSPEVGPHQPQHF. CDR3 sequence (DNA): TGTGCCAGCAGCCCGGAGGTCGGGCCCCATCAGCCCCAGCATTTT. The V and J genes are TRBV7-8 and TRBJ1-5; no definite D call. CDR1 SGHVS and CDR2 FQNEAQ come from the germline V gene. The CDR3 is 15 residues long. V lost 5 bases, J lost 5 bases, and 16 bases lay in between.

The chain links TRBV15 to TRBJ2-1; no clear D. Trimming stripped 1 base from V and 8 bases from J, with 15 bases between. Germline V gene data show CDR1 as LNHNV and CDR2 as YYDKDF (reference sequence). The CDR3 runs 15 residues. In DNA form, the CDR3 reads TGTGCCACCAGCAGAGGCGAAAGTACACTGGATGAGCAGTTCTTC. It specifies CATSRGESTLDEQFF.

As concerns this clonotype: This may come from a read error, since a much larger clone is one base off. The gene calls are TRBV7-2 and TRBJ2-1; 7 nucleotides line up with TRBD1. Germline CDR1 reads SGHTA; CDR2 reads FQGNSA. The CDR3 length is 15 residues. V trimming: 3 bases; J trimming: 0 bases; junction bases outside the gene matches: 2. CDR3 in amino acids: CASSLDRISYNEQFF. CDR3 in DNA: TGTGCCAGCAGCTTGGACAGGATCTCCTACAATGAGCAGTTCTTC.

The chain combines TRBV6-6 with TRBJ2-5; the D gene is possibly TRBD1 (5 bases). The length of the CDR3 is 15 residues. CDR1 MNHNY and CDR2 SVGAGI come from the germline V gene (reference sequence). V was shortened by 2 bases and J by 1 base, with 11 bases between the two germline ends. CDR3 nucleotide sequence: TGTGCCAGCAGTTACAAGGGCAGGGCCCAAGAGACCCAGTACTTC. Encoded protein: CASSYKGRAQETQYF.

This clonotype has a handful of counts. The chain carries TRBV11-2 and TRBJ2-1; TRBD2 matches 13 bases. V gave up 4 bases and J gave up 8 bases; unmatched junction bases: 17. This CDR3 contains 19 residues. The germline V gene has CDR1 SGHAT and CDR2 FQNNGV. CDR3 protein: CASSSTGSPRLAGGYEQFF. The CDR3 DNA reads as TGTGCCAGCAGCTCGACAGGGTCCCCGCGACTAGCGGGAGGATATGAGCAGTTCTTC.

The chain combines TRBV6-1 with TRBJ2-7, with a possible D match to TRBD1 (6 bases). The germline gives CDR1 MNHNS, CDR2 SASEGT. This CDR3 has 16 residues. V lost 6 bases, J lost 4 bases, and 22 bases lay in between. The CDR3 DNA reads TGTGCCAGCAGCGTTGAGGGGGAAAGGGCTGTTTACGAGCAGTACTTC. Translation: CASSVEGERAVYEQYF.

This clonotype was counted a few times. The chain couples TRBV6-5 to TRBJ1-2; maybe TRBD1 (6 bases). Germline V gene data show CDR1 as MNHEY and CDR2 as SVGAGI. Trimming took 5 bases from V and 1 from J, leaving 14 bases between them. This CDR3 contains 15 residues. The CDR3 protein is CASSPWGGNNYGYTF. Here the CDR3 DNA reads TGTGCCAGCAGTCCATGGGGGGGCAATAACTATGGCTACACCTTC.

This rearrangement joins TRBV4-1 to TRBJ2-7, with D perhaps being TRBD1 or TRBD2 (5 bases each). The CDR3 consists of 15 residues. Germline CDR1 reads MGHRA; CDR2 reads YSYEKL. Between the trimmed V and J ends, which lost 0 bases and 5 bases, there was a span of 14 bases. The DNA of the CDR3 is TGCGCCAGCAGCCAAGATCGGGACGGGGATAACGAGCAGTACTTC. It codes for CASSQDRDGDNEQYF.

V usage is TRBV6-5 and J usage is TRBJ2-3; 9 bases are shared with TRBD2. The CDR3 loop spans 15 amino acids. Unmatched junction bases numbered 5, after V lost 0 bases and J lost 7 bases. Germline V gene lookup returns CDR1 MNHEY and CDR2 SVGAGI. Here the CDR3 DNA reads TGTGCCAGCAGTTACTCGGCTAGCGGGGTACATACGCAGTATTTT. This gives the protein CASSYSASGVHTQYF.

This chain links TRBV6-6 with TRBJ2-7; D is unclear. CDR1 MNHNY and CDR2 SVGAGI come from the germline V gene (reference sequence). The CDR3 spans 15 residues. V was trimmed by 2 bases and J by 3 bases, leaving 14 bases between them. The CDR3 DNA follows: TGTGCCAGCAGTTACGCCGTTCAGTGGGTCTACGAGCAGTACTTC. The encoded protein is CASSYAVQWVYEQYF.

This clonotype was counted at least ten times. The genes are TRBV7-2 and TRBJ1-5; D might be TRBD1 (5 bases). The V end was cut by 0 bases, the J end by 5 bases, with 8 bases between. This CDR3 is 14 amino acids long. CDR1 and CDR2 (germline): SGHTA, FQGNSA. CDR3 sequence (DNA): TGTGCCAGCAGCTTAGCACGAGGGGATCAGCCCCAGCATTTT. It specifies CASSLARGDQPQHF.

V gene TRBV20-1 combines with J gene TRBJ2-3; 7 nucleotides line up with TRBD2. The CDR3 covers 15 residues. Germline V gene data show CDR1 as DFQATT and CDR2 as SNEGSKA (reference sequence). The V segment lost 0 bases and the J segment 5 bases; nucleotides outside the gene matches: 8. CDR3 in DNA: TGCAGTGCTAGAGATATAGGGACTACGGTAGATACGCAGTATTTT. Translation: CSARDIGTTVDTQYF.

The chain is built from TRBV12-3 or TRBV12-4 and TRBJ1-1; TRBD1 is a possible D gene (6 bases). The CDR3 has 17 amino acids. Trimming removed 5 bases at V and 3 bases at J, with 22 bases between. CDR3 sequence reads: CASSPNPDSWGDTEAFF. DNA for the CDR3: TGTGCCAGCAGTCCCAACCCGGACAGTTGGGGGGACACTGAAGCTTTCTTT.

For the CDR3, the DNA is TGTGCCAGCAGCCCGCTCCCGAATCAAGTCACTGAAGCTTTCTTT. Translating gives CASSPLPNQVTEAFF. This rearrangement joins TRBV7-8 to TRBJ1-1; D is undetermined. V dropped 5 bases and J dropped 4 bases, with 17 bases sitting between them. This CDR3 is 15 amino acids long. CDR1 is SGHVS, CDR2 FQNEAQ, per germline.

This clonotype was seen a few times. The chain recombines TRBV7-2 with TRBJ2-1; 8 bases are shared with TRBD2. J was trimmed by 1 base and V by 0 bases; bases with no gene match: 11. The CDR3 is 19 residues long. CDR1 and CDR2 (germline): SGHTA, FQGNSA. The CDR3 DNA reads as TGTGCCAGCAGCTTAGCCCCCCTACCTAGCGGGTATTCCTACAATGAGCAGTTCTTC. It codes for CASSLAPLPSGYSYNEQFF.

The chain carries TRBV6-8 and TRBJ1-2; TRBD1 is a possible D gene (5 bases). Trimming cost V 5 bases and J 4 bases, with 17 bases left between them. Germline V gene data show CDR1 as MNHGY and CDR2 as SAAAGT. The CDR3 has 15 residues. The CDR3 DNA reads as TGTGCCAGCAGTGGTCGGACGGGGGTTATCTATGGCTACACCTTC. This encodes CASSGRTGVIYGYTF.

The J gene is TRBJ2-7, the V gene TRBV12-3 or TRBV12-4; 8 positions match TRBD1. V lost 7 bases and J lost 0; bases outside the gene matches: 5. This CDR3 is built from 14 residues. The CDR3: CASNPTGDSYEQYF. The CDR3 coding sequence is TGTGCCAGCAACCCGACAGGGGACTCCTACGAGCAGTACTTC.

There are a few counts of this clonotype. The rearrangement links TRBV11-2 to TRBJ2-1, with 8 bases lining up with TRBD1. Germline-derived CDR1 and CDR2 are SGHAT and FQNNGV. The V and J ends lost 5 bases and 3 bases, in that order; junction bases with no gene match: 6. This CDR3 region has 15 residues. CDR3 sequence: CASSRSGQDYNEQFF. CDR3 sequence (DNA): TGTGCCAGCAGCCGTTCGGGACAGGACTACAATGAGCAGTTCTTC.

CDR3 DNA sequence: TGTGCCAGCAGTTCCAGGGGTAGCGGGGCCTACAATGAGCAGTTCTTC. Amino acid sequence: CASSSRGSGAYNEQFF. This sequence joins TRBV7-3 and TRBJ2-1; TRBD2 matches 8 bases. CDR3 size: 16 residues. V was clipped by 6 bases and J by 2 bases; unmatched bases: 9. Germline V gene lookup returns CDR1 SGHTA and CDR2 FQGTGA.

The chain combines TRBV7-2 with TRBJ2-3, with a tentative D call TRBD2 (5 bases). Between the trimmed V and J ends, which lost 3 bases and 9 bases, there was a span of 10 bases. The CDR3 runs 12 residues. Germline assignment: CDR1 SGHTA and CDR2 FQGNSA. The CDR3 reads CASSFWLATQYF. CDR3 coding DNA: TGTGCCAGCAGCTTTTGGCTAGCAACGCAGTATTTT.